A single TCR beta chain is shown here with its context. The PCR ran on 60 Vbeta and 13 Jbeta primers. Data came from immunoSEQ multiplex PCR; TCRdb stores just in-frame clones and leaves some out. Of more than 85,000 clones in the sample, 65% to 80% were seen once. The data are from a study of cytomegalovirus exposure and HLA in healthy donors. This clonotype originated in a woman aged 60-75 years in good health and CMV-seropositive. Material: PBMCs.

The CDR3 region has the DNA TGTGCCAGTCTCCCGAGGGACAGGGGCTTTAATGAAAAACTGTTTTTT. Amino acid sequence: CASLPRDRGFNEKLFF. The chain carries TRBV19 and TRBJ1-4; TRBD1 agrees at 10 bases. The V gene's germline CDR1 is LNHDA and CDR2 SQIVND (reference sequence). The ends lost 8 bases at V and 4 bases at J; junction bases unmatched: 10. The CDR3 extends over 16 amino acids. The entire variable domain, with the rest obtained from reference TRBV19 and TRBJ1-4, is as follows: DGGITQSPKYLFRKEGQNVTLSCEQNLNHDAMYWYRQDPGQGLRLIYYSQIVNDFQKGDIAEGYSVSREKKESFPLTVTSAQKNPTAFYLCASLPRDRGFNEKLFFGSGTQLSVL.